This is a list of T cell receptor beta chains from one sample in a study of T cell changes during pregnancy in multiple sclerosis. The method was immunoSEQ multiplex PCR; TCRdb's version includes in-frame clones alone and lacks a portion of them. The sample carries 40,000 to 45,000 clones, roughly nine tenths recorded once. The sample in question was CD4+ T cells from peripheral blood mononuclear cells, obtained in the first trimester of pregnancy. Receptors originate from a female donor with multiple sclerosis, enrolled in a pregnancy study. Each CDR3 is given without its conserved first and last residue. Each record gives: CDR3 protein, V gene.

CDR3 protein: ASSPPGTARSYGYT
V gene: TRBV2

CDR3 protein: ASSPGTSSLADTQY
V gene: TRBV9

CDR3 protein: ASTARGLLDEQY
V gene: TRBV5-1

CDR3 protein: ASSQDRASNQPQH
V gene: TRBV6-5

CDR3 protein: ASSLGLAGLQETQY
V gene: TRBV11-2

CDR3 protein: ASSQGVGLAGVWGRNEQF
V gene: TRBV4-3

CDR3 protein: AWSSEGVNTEAF
V gene: TRBV30

CDR3 protein: AWSSNEQF
V gene: TRBV30

CDR3 protein: ASSYSTGGTEAF
V gene: TRBV6-6

CDR3 protein: ASSQSRGGYGYT
V gene: TRBV16